These 4 T cell receptor beta chains were sequenced from one sample in a study of shared T cell receptors in the human thymus. Repertoires were generated with immunoSEQ multiplex PCR, while TCRdb's copy carries only in-frame clones and drops some. This table has 630,000 or so clones, 80% to 90% appearing once. The same data also contributed to another study, on human thymus T cells.

Sequencing was carried out using thymocytes. Receptors originate from a boy in the first two years of life with a congenital heart defect.

V gene TRBV28 combines with J gene TRBJ2-1; 10 bases map to TRBD2. CDR1 is MDHEN and CDR2 is SYDVKM in the germline V gene. V shed 3 bases, J shed 0 bases, and the junction held 8 bases outside the gene matches. The CDR3 runs to 18 residues. The CDR3: CASSFTSGNLHSYNEQFF. DNA of the CDR3: TGTGCCAGCAGTTTCACTAGCGGGAACCTTCACTCCTACAATGAGCAGTTCTTC. The entire variable domain, with the rest obtained from reference TRBV28 and TRBJ2-1, is as follows: DVKVTQSSRYLVKRTGEKVFLECVQDMDHENMFWYRQDPGLGLRLIYFSYDVKMKEKGDIPEGYSVSREKKERFSLILESASTNQTSMYLCASSFTSGNLHSYNEQFFGPGTRLTVL.

V and J are TRBV30 and TRBJ2-7, with 7 bases that match TRBD2. The V gene's germline CDR1 is GTSNPN and CDR2 SVGIG (reference sequence). V shed 1 base and J 7 bases; nucleotides not matched to a gene: 13. The length of the CDR3 is 15 residues. This CDR3 is CAWSERREGYWEQYF. In nucleotides, the CDR3 is TGTGCCTGGAGTGAGAGGAGGGAGGGTTATTGGGAGCAGTACTTC.

The chain recombines TRBV5-8 with TRBJ1-2; no clear D gene. The V gene's germline CDR1 is SGHTS and CDR2 YDEGEE. This CDR3 spans 13 amino acids. The V and J ends lost 0 bases and 7 bases respectively, with 10 bases between them. The CDR3 loop reads CASSLVPDCGYTF. The CDR3 nucleotides are TGTGCCAGCAGCTTGGTACCCGACTGTGGCTACACCTTC.

This chain joins TRBV4-3 and TRBJ2-5, with 14 bases lining up with TRBD2. Germline CDR1 reads LGHNA; CDR2 reads YSLEER. J was trimmed by 5 bases and V by 0 bases; bases with no gene match: 8. This CDR3 is 18 amino acids long. CDR3 sequence reads: CASSQDRTSGGFWETQYF. The CDR3 nucleotides read TGCGCCAGCAGCCAAGATCGGACTAGCGGGGGGTTTTGGGAGACCCAGTACTTC.